Listed below are T cell receptor beta chains from one sample, sequenced in a study of T cell changes during pregnancy in multiple sclerosis. The protocol was immunoSEQ multiplex PCR, while the TCRdb copy is restricted to in-frame clones and leaves out a portion. Among roughly 100,000 clones listed, 75% to 95% were seen once. The sequencing here drew on peripheral blood, taken before pregnancy. The receptors originated from a female donor with multiple sclerosis, enrolled in a pregnancy study. Each CDR3 is given with its conserved first and last residue. A D gene is named only where the DNA matches it firmly. The size entry is marked missing in some rows and otherwise reads once, few, many or a size class.

d_gene	len	v_gene	abundance	j_gene	CDR3nt	CDR3aa
TRBD1	17	TRBV5-5	.	TRBJ1-2	TGTGCCAGCAGCCCTGGGACAGCTTGGGGGGCGTCTTGGGGCTACACCTTC	CASSPGTAWGASWGYTF
.	14	TRBV7-8	.	TRBJ2-5	TGTGCCAGCAGCCAAGAACTCCGCCAAGAGACCCAGTACTTC	CASSQELRQETQYF
.	13	TRBV28	.	TRBJ2-5	TGTGCCAGCAGTTTCAGGCTGCAAGAGACCCAGTACTTC	CASSFRLQETQYF
.	12	TRBV5-1	.	TRBJ2-7	TGCGCCAGCAGCTTCCAGGGGTACGAGCAGTACTTC	CASSFQGYEQYF
.	14	TRBV6-6	.	TRBJ2-7	TGTGCCAGCAGTTACTCGAGCGGCGGCTACGAGCAGTACTTC	CASSYSSGGYEQYF
TRBD1	15	TRBV19	.	TRBJ2-7	TGTGCCAGTAGTATCAAGGGACAGGGAGGCTACGAGCAGTACTTC	CASSIKGQGGYEQYF
TRBD1	14	TRBV11-1	.	TRBJ2-7	TGTGCCAGCAGCTTTACGACAGGGGCGGACGAGCAGTACTTC	CASSFTTGADEQYF
.	16	TRBV27	.	TRBJ2-7	TGTGCCAGCAGTTTATCGGGGTATCCAGGGGCCTACGAGCAGTACTTC	CASSLSGYPGAYEQYF
.	14	TRBV6-6	.	TRBJ1-1	TGTGCCAGCAGTTACTCGAACAGGAACTCTGAAGCTTTCTTT	CASSYSNRNSEAFF
TRBD1	15	TRBV5-8	.	TRBJ1-5	TGTGCCAGCAGCTCCGGGACAGTTAGCAATCAGCCCCAGCATTTT	CASSSGTVSNQPQHF
.	13	TRBV7-9	.	TRBJ1-2	TGTGCCAGCACCATCAGCGGTGGCTATGGCTACACCTTC	CASTISGGYGYTF
.	13	TRBV7-2	.	TRBJ2-1	TGTGCCAGCAGCTTAAAAAGAGAAATTGAGCAGTTCTTC	CASSLKREIEQFF
TRBD2	15	TRBV7-9	.	TRBJ2-1	TGTGCCAGCAGCTATTCCGGGACTAGCGATAATGAGCAGTTCTTC	CASSYSGTSDNEQFF
TRBD1	14	TRBV7-6	.	TRBJ1-1	TGTGCCAGCAGCTGGACAGGGCTCTCAACTGAAGCTTTCTTT	CASSWTGLSTEAFF
.	14	TRBV5-1	.	TRBJ2-5	TGCGCCAGCAGCATTGGACTGGTGCGAGAGACCCAGTACTTC	CASSIGLVRETQYF
TRBD1	15	TRBV5-8	.	TRBJ2-5	TGTGCCAGCAGCCATGGACAGGGAGGAAAAGAGACCCAGTACTTC	CASSHGQGGKETQYF
TRBD1	16	TRBV4-3	.	TRBJ2-6	TGCGCCAGCAGCCAAGGACAGGGGTTTGGGGCCAACGTCCTGACTTTC	CASSQGQGFGANVLTF
.	15	TRBV10-3	.	TRBJ1-5	TGTGCCATCAGTGAAGGGGGTCATAGCAATCAGCCCCAGCATTTT	CAISEGGHSNQPQHF
.	16	TRBV4-3	.	TRBJ2-1	TGCGCCAGCAGCCAAGTGCTAGGCTCGCCCTCCAATGAGCAGTTCTTC	CASSQVLGSPSNEQFF
TRBD1	15	TRBV5-6	once	TRBJ1-2	TGTGCCAGCAGCACGTCCGGGACAGGGACCTATGGCTACACCTTC	CASSTSGTGTYGYTF
TRBD2	16	TRBV7-2	.	TRBJ2-3	TGTGCCAGCAGCTCCGGGACTAGCGGGAGGGCAGATACGCAGTATTTT	CASSSGTSGRADTQYF
.	13	TRBV27	.	TRBJ1-1	TGTGCCAGCTCAAGAACGGGGTACACTGAAGCTTTCTTT	CASSRTGYTEAFF
.	16	TRBV28	.	TRBJ2-7	TGTGCCAGCAGTTTATCTGTAGGGGACTCCTCCTACGAGCAGTACTTC	CASSLSVGDSSYEQYF
.	15	TRBV2	.	TRBJ2-1	TGTGCCAGCAGTGAAGACCTAGCTGCCCACAATGAGCAGTTCTTC	CASSEDLAAHNEQFF
.	16	TRBV25-1	.	TRBJ2-5	TGTGCCAGCAGTGAATATAGGCGGGACCGACAAGAGACCCAGTACTTC	CASSEYRRDRQETQYF
TRBD1	14	TRBV5-1	.	TRBJ2-4	TGCGCCAGCAGCCCTGACAGGGCAAAAAACATTCAGTACTTC	CASSPDRAKNIQYF
TRBD1	17	TRBV13	.	TRBJ1-1	TGTGCCAGCAGCTTTAGCCAAGGACAGGCACTCGACACTGAAGCTTTCTTT	CASSFSQGQALDTEAFF
.	16	TRBV9	once	TRBJ2-3	TGTGCCAGCAGCCCCCTGGATGGGACTCCAGAAGATACGCAGTATTTT	CASSPLDGTPEDTQYF
.	14	TRBV6-6	.	TRBJ2-7	TGTGCCAGCAGTTACTCCCAGGGGGGCTACGAGCAGTACTTC	CASSYSQGGYEQYF
TRBD1	19	TRBV7-9	.	TRBJ2-6	TGTGCCAGCAGCTTGGGACAGGGGGTAGGTTACTCTGGGGCCAACGTCCTGACTTTC	CASSLGQGVGYSGANVLTF
.	17	TRBV28	.	TRBJ1-1	TGTGCCAGCAGTACCCAACAGAAGTGGCCCCTGAACACTGAAGCTTTCTTT	CASSTQQKWPLNTEAFF
.	15	TRBV6-6	.	TRBJ2-4	TGTGCCAGCAGTTACGGAGGAACCCGAGGAAACATTCAGTACTTC	CASSYGGTRGNIQYF
.	15	TRBV6-1	.	TRBJ1-6	TGTGCCAGCAGTGAAAGGGGCTCCTATAATTCACCCCTCCACTTT	CASSERGSYNSPLHF
TRBD2	16	TRBV5-1	.	TRBJ2-5	TGCGCCAGCAGCTTGGGGGGTAGCGGGGCCCAAGAGACCCAGTACTTC	CASSLGGSGAQETQYF
TRBD2	17	TRBV11-3	.	TRBJ2-1	TGTGCCAGCAGCCCCTGGGGCGGGGGGTCCTCCTACAATGAGCAGTTCTTC	CASSPWGGGSSYNEQFF
TRBD1	16	TRBV5-4	.	TRBJ2-3	TGTGCCAGCAGCTTGGGAGGACAGGGTAGCACAGATACGCAGTATTTT	CASSLGGQGSTDTQYF
.	13	TRBV18	.	TRBJ2-3	TGTGCCAGCTCGGGACTTACCACAGATACGCAGTATTTT	CASSGLTTDTQYF
.	15	TRBV19	.	TRBJ2-7	TGTGCCAGTAGTCCGGGACCCGGACTACCCTACGAGCAGTACTTC	CASSPGPGLPYEQYF
.	14	TRBV14	.	TRBJ1-1	TGTGCCAGCAGCCGGAAACTGGGAGCGACTGAAGCTTTCTTT	CASSRKLGATEAFF
.	15	TRBV5-6	.	TRBJ1-2	TGTGCCAGCAGCTTCCCCGGGGGGCTGGGTGATGGCTACACCTTC	CASSFPGGLGDGYTF
TRBD1	13	TRBV9	.	TRBJ1-2	TGTGCCAGCAGCGCCTCGCAGGGGGTGGACTACACCTTC	CASSASQGVDYTF
.	15	TRBV15	.	TRBJ2-7	TGTGCCACCACAAAGGAGTTCGGCGGATCCTACGAGCAGTACTTC	CATTKEFGGSYEQYF
.	16	TRBV7-9	.	TRBJ2-2	TGTGCCAGCAGCCCCCCTTCCGGGGGTTACACCGGGGAGCTGTTTTTT	CASSPPSGGYTGELFF
.	15	TRBV7-6	.	TRBJ2-1	TGTGCCAGCACCCGGGGTGGGCAGGGGAACAATGAGCAGTTCTTC	CASTRGGQGNNEQFF
TRBD2	14	TRBV6-6	.	TRBJ2-5	TGTGCCAGCAGTTACTCGGGGAGGGGAGAGACCCAGTACTTC	CASSYSGRGETQYF
TRBD2	13	TRBV19	.	TRBJ2-3	TGTGCCAGTACGGCGGGAGGGAGAGATACGCAGTATTTT	CASTAGGRDTQYF